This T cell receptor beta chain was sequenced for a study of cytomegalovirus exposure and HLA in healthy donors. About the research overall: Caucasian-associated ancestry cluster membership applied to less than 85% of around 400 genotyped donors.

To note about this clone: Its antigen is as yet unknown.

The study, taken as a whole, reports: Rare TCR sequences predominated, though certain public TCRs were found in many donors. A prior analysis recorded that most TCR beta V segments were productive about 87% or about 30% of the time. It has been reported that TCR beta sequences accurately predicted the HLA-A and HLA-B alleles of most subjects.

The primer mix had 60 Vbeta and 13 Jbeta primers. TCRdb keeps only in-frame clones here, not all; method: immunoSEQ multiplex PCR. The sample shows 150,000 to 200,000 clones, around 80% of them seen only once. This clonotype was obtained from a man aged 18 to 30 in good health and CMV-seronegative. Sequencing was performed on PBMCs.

CDR3 sequence: CASSFGWRDYEQYF. CDR3 in DNA: TGTGCCAGCAGCTTCGGGTGGCGCGATTACGAGCAGTACTTC. The chain combines TRBV5-6 with TRBJ2-5; D unclear. The DNA end favors TRBJ2-7, so the J call may be wrong. The V gene's germline CDR1 is SGHDT and CDR2 YYEEEE. The CDR3 totals 14 residues.